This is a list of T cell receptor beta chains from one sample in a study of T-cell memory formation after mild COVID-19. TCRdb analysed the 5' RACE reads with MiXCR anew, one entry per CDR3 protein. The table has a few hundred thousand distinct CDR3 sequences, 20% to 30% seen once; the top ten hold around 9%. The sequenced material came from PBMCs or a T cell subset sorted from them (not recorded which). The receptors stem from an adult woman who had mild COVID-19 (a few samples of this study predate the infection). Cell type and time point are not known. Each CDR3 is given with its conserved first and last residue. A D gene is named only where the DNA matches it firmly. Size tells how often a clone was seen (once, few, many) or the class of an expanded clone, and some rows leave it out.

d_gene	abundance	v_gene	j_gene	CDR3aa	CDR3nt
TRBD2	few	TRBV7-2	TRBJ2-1	CASSLELAGGGNEQFF	TGTGCCAGCAGCTTAGAACTAGCGGGAGGGGGCAATGAGCAGTTCTTC
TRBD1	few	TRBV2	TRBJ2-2	CANPTGKDTGELFF	TGTGCCAACCCGACAGGGAAGGACACCGGGGAGCTGTTTTTT
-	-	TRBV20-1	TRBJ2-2	CSARAPNTGELFF	TGCAGTGCTAGAGCTCCGAACACCGGGGAGCTGTTTTTT
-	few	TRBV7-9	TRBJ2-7	CASSLALLGGEQYF	TGTGCCAGCAGCTTAGCGCTATTAGGGGGCGAGCAGTACTTC
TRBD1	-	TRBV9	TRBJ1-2	CASSVSTGGNYGYTF	TGTGCCAGCAGCGTTTCGACAGGGGGAAACTATGGCTACACCTTC
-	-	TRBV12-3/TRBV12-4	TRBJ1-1	CASSLRGFNTEAFF	TGTGCCAGCAGTTTAAGGGGATTCAACACTGAAGCTTTCTTT
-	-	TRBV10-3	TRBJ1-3	CAIRAPPGGDRHSGNTIYF	TGTGCCATCAGAGCGCCCCCCGGGGGAGACAGACACTCTGGAAACACCATATATTTT
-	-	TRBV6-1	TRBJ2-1	CASIKTFAYNEQFF	TGTGCCAGCATTAAGACGTTCGCCTACAATGAGCAGTTCTTC
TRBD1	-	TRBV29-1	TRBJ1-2	CSVGTGGYGYGYTF	TGCAGCGTTGGGACAGGGGGCTATGGCTATGGCTACACCTTC
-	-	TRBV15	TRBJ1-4	CATSKNEKLFF	TGTGCCACCAGCAAAAATGAAAAACTGTTTTTT
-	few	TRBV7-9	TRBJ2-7	CASEFERSYEQYF	TGTGCCAGCGAGTTTGAGAGATCCTACGAGCAGTACTTC
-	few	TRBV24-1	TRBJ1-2	CATSMGTQTGYTF	TGTGCCACCAGTATGGGGACCCAGACGGGCTACACCTTC
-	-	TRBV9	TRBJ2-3	CASSVVALVGVTDTQYF	TGTGCCAGCAGCGTTGTGGCCCTGGTGGGAGTCACAGATACGCAGTATTTT
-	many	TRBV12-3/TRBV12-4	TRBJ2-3	CASSPQGGAQYF	TGTGCCAGCAGCCCCCAGGGGGGAGCGCAGTATTTT
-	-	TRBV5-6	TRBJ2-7	CASSSRNTYEQYF	TGTGCCAGCAGCTCACGGAATACGTACGAGCAGTACTTC
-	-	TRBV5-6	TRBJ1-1	CASSLVNVGEAFF	TGTGCCAGCAGCTTGGTAAACGTAGGGGAAGCTTTCTTT
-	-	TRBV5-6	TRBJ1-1	CASSLPPGRGKGIATEAFF	TGTGCCAGCAGCTTACCCCCGGGACGGGGAAAGGGGATAGCGACTGAAGCTTTCTTT
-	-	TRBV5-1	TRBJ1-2	CASSPGTGYTF	TGCGCCAGCAGCCCCGGCACCGGCTACACCTTC
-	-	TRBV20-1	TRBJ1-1	CSARADSVNTEAFF	TGCAGTGCTAGAGCGGACTCAGTGAACACTGAAGCTTTCTTT
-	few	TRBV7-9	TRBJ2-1	CASSLVQGFDEQFF	TGTGCCAGCAGCTTAGTCCAGGGGTTCGATGAGCAGTTCTTC
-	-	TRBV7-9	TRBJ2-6	CASSLVWSGANVLTF	TGTGCCAGCAGCCTGGTATGGTCTGGGGCCAACGTCCTGACTTTC
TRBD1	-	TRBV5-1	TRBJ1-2	CASTRDRGNYGYTF	TGCGCCAGCACCCGGGACAGGGGTAACTATGGCTACACCTTC
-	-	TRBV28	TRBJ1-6	CAGSPTGPNSPLHF	TGTGCCGGCAGTCCTACAGGCCCCAATTCACCCCTCCACTTT
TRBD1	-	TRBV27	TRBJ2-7	CASTNGDRVYEQYF	TGTGCCAGCACAAATGGGGACAGGGTATACGAGCAGTACTTC